The 30 T cell receptor beta chains below all came from one sample that was sequenced in a study of cytomegalovirus exposure and HLA in healthy donors. The PCR used 60 Vbeta and 13 Jbeta primers. Profiled with immunoSEQ multiplex PCR; TCRdb holds only in-frame clones, not every one. This sample yields about 160,000 clones, of which roughly 77% are seen a single time; 1.5% to 2% belongs to the top ten. Sequencing was performed on PBMCs. The receptors were gathered from a woman aged 18-29 years in good health and CMV-seronegative.

The chain's CDR3 is CASSSASTGRNTEAFF. The CDR3, as DNA: TGTGCCAGCAGTTCCGCATCTACAGGGAGGAACACTGAAGCTTTCTTT. The V call is TRBV27, the J call TRBJ1-1; possible D gene TRBD1, 6 bases. Trimming stripped 4 bases from V and 1 base from J, with 16 bases between. The CDR3 extends over 16 amino acids. The germline CDR1 and CDR2 sequences are MNHEY and SMNVEV (reference sequence).

This chain uses TRBV6-5 with TRBJ1-1; the D gene is possibly TRBD1 (5 bases). With 5 bases removed from V and 2 bases from J, the gap between germline ends came to 9 bases. The CDR3 length is 13 residues. Looked up from germline, CDR1 is MNHEY and CDR2 is SVGAGI. The CDR3 nucleotides read TGTGCCAGCAGTAGACAGTCAAACACTGAAGCTTTCTTT. As protein: CASSRQSNTEAFF.

The chain is built from TRBV15 and TRBJ1-1; 7 nucleotides agree with TRBD1. The CDR3 has 16 amino acids. The trim removed 5 bases at V and 5 bases at J, leaving 14 bases unmatched. The germline CDR1 and CDR2 sequences are LNHNV and YYDKDF (reference sequence). Here the CDR3 reads CATSRTLTGERTEAFF. The CDR3 DNA follows: TGTGCCACCAGCCGCACCCTAACAGGGGAGAGGACTGAAGCTTTCTTT.

In DNA form, the CDR3 reads TGTGCCAGTGGCAGGGCTCCTTCCTACGAGCAGTACTTC. Its protein is CASGRAPSYEQYF. This chain connects TRBV7-8 to TRBJ2-7; tentatively, D is TRBD1 (5 bases). CDR1 SGHVS and CDR2 FQNEAQ come from the germline V gene. The CDR3 has 13 residues. Trimming left V 9 bases short and J 1 base short, with 13 bases between.

The gene calls are TRBV28 and TRBJ1-5; 9 nucleotides match TRBD1. The CDR3 is made up of 15 amino acids. The V gene's germline CDR1 is MDHEN and CDR2 SYDVKM. V lost 6 bases to trimming and J lost 2 bases; unmatched junction nucleotides: 5. CDR3 amino acids: CASSPQGARNQPQHF. The CDR3 nucleotides read TGTGCCAGCAGCCCACAGGGGGCTCGCAATCAGCCCCAGCATTTT.

The gene calls are TRBV5-1 and TRBJ1-3; D call uncertain. The CDR3 totals 16 residues. Trimming left V 0 bases short and J 0 bases short, with 10 bases between. In germline, CDR1 is SGHRS, CDR2 YFSETQ. Written as DNA, the CDR3 is TGCGCCAGCAGCTTGGATGCCACTGCCTCTGGAAACACCATATATTTT. Translation gives CASSLDATASGNTIYF.

V gene TRBV7-8 combines with J gene TRBJ2-3; D is possibly TRBD2 (6 bases). This CDR3 has 14 amino acids. CDR1 is SGHVS and CDR2 is FQNEAQ in the germline V gene. Trimming stripped 1 base from V and 7 bases from J, with 12 bases between. Here the CDR3 reads CASSLDGGANTQYF. The CDR3 DNA reads as TGTGCCAGCAGCTTAGACGGCGGGGCCAATACGCAGTATTTT.

V and J are TRBV4-1 and TRBJ2-7, with no clear D. The CDR3 runs to 15 residues. The germline CDR1 and CDR2 sequences are MGHRA and YSYEKL. Trimming stripped 0 bases from V and 0 bases from J, with 9 bases between. The CDR3 loop reads CASSQDPTNSYEQYF. CDR3 nucleotides: TGCGCCAGCAGCCAAGATCCAACAAACTCCTACGAGCAGTACTTC.

The J gene is TRBJ1-1, the V gene TRBV27; D gene unclear. V lost 6 bases to trimming and J lost 6 bases, with 14 bases between them. The CDR3 extends over 13 amino acids. The germline CDR1 and CDR2 sequences are MNHEY and SMNVEV (reference sequence). The CDR3 DNA follows: TGTGCCAGCAGGTTGACGGAGTTCTCTGAAGCTTTCTTT. It translates to CASRLTEFSEAFF.

Comments on this clone: Other nucleotide sequences in the sample specify the same CDR3. The chain has TRBV7-8 and TRBJ1-5, with a possible D match to TRBD1 (6 bases). The CDR3 has 15 residues. V gave up 5 bases and J gave up 0 bases, with 11 bases separating them. The germline CDR1 and CDR2 sequences are SGHVS and FQNEAQ. The DNA for the CDR3 is TGTGCCAGCAGCCTTACAGGGAATAGCAATCAGCCCCAGCATTTT. Protein product: CASSLTGNSNQPQHF.

The count of this clone is one. This sequence joins TRBV15 and TRBJ2-1; D unclear. CDR1 and CDR2 (germline): LNHNV, YYDKDF (reference sequence). V was cut by 0 bases and J by 9 bases, with 12 bases left in between. The CDR3 loop spans 14 amino acids. CDR3 in DNA: TGTGCCACCAGCAGAGATCCCATATGGAGTGAGCAGTTCTTC. This encodes CATSRDPIWSEQFF.

The count of this clone is one. V gene TRBV7-2 combines with J gene TRBJ1-1, with D unclear. CDR3 length: 14 residues. V lost 1 base and J 6 bases, leaving 12 bases between the germline ends. Germline lookup yields CDR1 SGHTA and CDR2 FQGNSA. CDR3 sequence: CASSLEREVPEAFF. As DNA, the CDR3 is TGTGCCAGCAGCTTAGAAAGGGAGGTCCCTGAAGCTTTCTTT.

This clone was detected only a few times. The V gene is TRBV6-6, the J gene TRBJ1-5; D not resolved. The CDR3 is 14 residues long. From germline, CDR1 is MNHNY and CDR2 SVGAGI (reference sequence). The germline V and J ends were trimmed by 0 bases and 5 bases, with 8 bases remaining between them. CDR3 in amino acids: CASSYSSAYQPQHF. The DNA of the CDR3 is TGTGCCAGCAGTTACTCCTCAGCGTATCAGCCCCAGCATTTT.

This chain uses TRBV7-9 with TRBJ2-7, with TRBD2 matching over 10 bases. J gave up 1 base and V 2 bases, and 11 bases lay outside the gene matches. The CDR3 length is 18 residues. Germline values: CDR1 SEHNR, CDR2 FQNEAQ (reference sequence). The CDR3 spells CASSLPQKASGRSYEQYF. The DNA for the CDR3 is TGTGCCAGCAGCTTACCCCAGAAGGCTAGCGGGAGATCCTACGAGCAGTACTTC. The full variable domain, with the rest looked up from reference TRBV7-9 and TRBJ2-7, is DTGVSQNPRHKITKRGQNVTFRCDPISEHNRLYWYRQTLGQGPEFLTYFQNEAQLEKSRLLSDRFSAERPKGSFSTLEIQRTEQGDSAMYLCASSLPQKASGRSYEQYFGPGTRLTVT.

The chain combines TRBV19 with TRBJ1-3; possibly TRBD1 for D (6 bases). Trimming took off 4 bases at V and 0 bases at J, with 10 bases between the two ends. This CDR3 is built from 15 residues. Germline V gene data show CDR1 as LNHDA and CDR2 as SQIVND (reference sequence). For the CDR3, the DNA is TGTGCCAGTAGTACCGGGACATTCTCTGGAAACACCATATATTTT. Translation gives CASSTGTFSGNTIYF.

The chain combines TRBV28 with TRBJ2-5, with D maybe TRBD1 (6 bases). Near its end, the DNA agrees better with TRBJ2-7, so the J call may be wrong. Germline V gives CDR1 MDHEN, CDR2 SYDVKM. CDR3 length: 12 residues. The CDR3 nucleotides read TGTGCCAGCAGTCCAGGACAGTACGAGCAGTACTTC. This gives the protein CASSPGQYEQYF.

The chain couples TRBV5-1 to TRBJ1-6, with unresolved D. Per the germline V gene, CDR1 is SGHRS and CDR2 is YFSETQ. V was clipped by 0 bases and J by 5 bases, with 12 bases between them. This CDR3 has 16 amino acids. The chain's CDR3 is CASSLASRRDNSPLHF. The CDR3 bases are TGCGCCAGCAGCTTGGCTTCCAGGAGGGATAATTCACCCCTCCACTTT.

The chain couples TRBV11-3 to TRBJ2-1, with a possible D match to TRBD2 (6 bases). This CDR3 spans 13 amino acids. The V and J ends lost 4 bases and 3 bases respectively, with 7 bases between them. Germline V gene lookup returns CDR1 SGHNT and CDR2 YENEEA. CDR3 sequence: CASSYGGYNEQFF. The CDR3 region has the DNA TGTGCCAGCAGCTACGGGGGCTACAATGAGCAGTTCTTC.

This chain uses TRBV6-1 with TRBJ2-2; 13 bases line up with TRBD2. V lost 2 bases to trimming and J lost 7 bases; unmatched junction nucleotides: 7. The germline gives CDR1 MNHNS, CDR2 SASEGT. The length of the CDR3 is 17 residues. This CDR3 is CASSEQGLAGVGGELFF. As DNA, the CDR3 is TGTGCCAGCAGTGAACAAGGACTAGCGGGAGTAGGCGGGGAGCTGTTTTTT.

The genes are TRBV5-6 and TRBJ2-7, with 7 bases fitting TRBD1. Germline CDR1 reads SGHDT; CDR2 reads YYEEEE. The CDR3 is made up of 14 amino acids. Trimming took 1 base from V and 3 from J; bases not matched to a gene: 4. The CDR3 region is CASSLTGVNYEQYF. CDR3 DNA: TGTGCCAGCAGCTTGACAGGGGTGAACTACGAGCAGTACTTC.

The V call is TRBV7-9, the J call TRBJ1-1, with 7 bases identical to TRBD1. The CDR3 is made up of 12 amino acids. Germline V gene sequence: CDR1 SEHNR, CDR2 FQNEAQ (reference sequence). J lost 10 bases, V lost 5 bases, and 7 bases had no gene match. The CDR3 sequence: CASSNRQGRAFF. The CDR3 bases are TGTGCCAGCAGCAACCGACAGGGTAGAGCTTTCTTT.

About this clone: The junction differs from germline at one of its ends, possibly a read error. The J gene is TRBJ2-5, the V gene TRBV7-9; tentatively, D is TRBD1 (6 bases). The CDR3 sequence is 16 residues long. Germline V lookup: CDR1 SEHNR, CDR2 FQNEAQ (reference sequence). The CDR3 here is CSSSPGVRERQETQYF. The CDR3 bases are TGTTCCAGCAGCCCAGGGGTCAGGGAGAGGCAAGAGACCCAGTACTTC.

The rearrangement uses TRBV4-2 and TRBJ2-1; 11 positions match TRBD2. CDR1 and CDR2 (germline): LGHNA, YNFKEQ. With V trimmed by 0 bases and J by 10 bases, 8 bases remained unmatched. The CDR3 sequence is 16 residues long. The CDR3 sequence is CASSQDGLAGGREQFF. For the CDR3, the DNA is TGTGCCAGCAGCCAAGACGGTCTAGCGGGGGGCCGGGAGCAGTTCTTC.

The rearrangement joins TRBV6-5 to TRBJ1-1, with 7 bases matching TRBD1. The CDR3 consists of 14 residues. The ends lost 6 bases at V and 4 bases at J; junction bases unmatched: 8. The germline CDR1 and CDR2 sequences are MNHEY and SVGAGI. The DNA for the CDR3 is TGTGCCAGCAGCCAGGGGGTGTTCGGCACTGAAGCTTTCTTT. Translating gives CASSQGVFGTEAFF.

This chain connects TRBV2 to TRBJ2-7; D not certain. From germline, CDR1 is SNHLY and CDR2 FYNNEI. V was clipped by 4 bases and J by 2 bases, with 6 bases between them. This CDR3 has 12 residues. CDR3 sequence reads: CASSGQAYEQYF. CDR3 bases: TGTGCCAGCAGTGGCCAGGCCTACGAGCAGTACTTC.

The chain recombines TRBV10-3 with TRBJ1-1; D possibly corresponds to TRBD1 (5 bases). From germline, CDR1 is ENHRY and CDR2 SYGVKD. The V end was cut by 0 bases, the J end by 8 bases, with 10 bases between. This CDR3 spans 13 amino acids. The CDR3 nucleotides read TGTGCCATCAGTGAGTCGGGAGGGGCCGAAGCTTTCTTT. Protein: CAISESGGAEAFF.

This clone has a handful of counts. The J gene is TRBJ1-1, the V gene TRBV5-4, with a weak D call TRBD1 (6 bases). Trimming pared 3 bases from V and 5 bases from J, leaving 17 bases between. Germline assignment: CDR1 SGHNT and CDR2 YYREEE (reference sequence). The CDR3 runs 15 residues. CDR3 DNA sequence: TGTGCCAGCAGCTCGATCAGGGGCGGTGGAACTGAAGCTTTCTTT. This translates into CASSSIRGGGTEAFF.

The rearrangement joins TRBV19 to TRBJ2-7; 7 positions agree with TRBD2. The CDR3 extends over 15 amino acids. Trimming at V came to 1 base and at J to 3 bases, leaving 6 bases not matched to a gene. The V gene's germline CDR1 is LNHDA and CDR2 SQIVND (reference sequence). This chain's CDR3 is CASSIVETSFYEQYF. CDR3 in DNA: TGTGCCAGTAGTATAGTGGAGACTAGCTTCTACGAGCAGTACTTC.

This chain links TRBV9 with TRBJ2-2; 8 nucleotides align to TRBD1. The ends lost 7 bases at V and 3 bases at J; junction bases unmatched: 8. Germline V gene lookup returns CDR1 SGDLS and CDR2 YYNGEE. The CDR3 consists of 15 residues. The CDR3 bases are TGTGCCAGCGCCAGGACAGGGAAGTACACCGGGGAGCTGTTTTTT. It yields the protein CASARTGKYTGELFF.

This sequence joins TRBV2 and TRBJ2-3; 11 bases agree with TRBD2. With 4 bases clipped from V and 2 bases from J, the junction kept 2 bases outside the gene matches. Germline assignment: CDR1 SNHLY and CDR2 FYNNEI. The CDR3 contains 15 residues. CDR3 sequence reads: CASSGLAGTTDTQYF. CDR3 nucleotides: TGTGCCAGCAGTGGACTAGCGGGAACCACAGATACGCAGTATTTT.